This entry describes one T cell receptor beta chain. Its antigen is not known. Libraries were prepared by immunoSEQ multiplex PCR; TCRdb keeps only in-frame clonotypes and omits some of them. The sample lists over 90,000 clones; roughly 75% were seen once. The sample is drawn from a study of Ad26.COV2.S vaccination and SARS-CoV-2 variants. The study's findings and limits: In vaccinated individuals, spike-specific CD8+ and CD4+ T cell responses reportedly displayed substantial breadth.

CDR3 length equals 18 residues. Germline V gene sequence: CDR1 LNHDA, CDR2 SQIVND (reference sequence). Trimming removed 3 bases from V and 0 bases from J, with 20 bases in between. The V gene is TRBV19, the J gene TRBJ1-2; D perhaps matches TRBD1 (6 bases). The source is a human donor who had recovered from COVID-19. The sequenced sample was peripheral blood, obtained after recovery from COVID-19. The CDR3 nucleotides read TGTGCCAGTAGTATGACGGGCGGGACACCGTCAGCTAACTATGGCTACACCTTC. Its translation: CASSMTGGTPSANYGYTF. The entire variable domain, with the rest obtained from reference TRBV19 and TRBJ1-2, is as follows: DGGITQSPKYLFRKEGQNVTLSCEQNLNHDAMYWYRQDPGQGLRLIYYSQIVNDFQKGDIAEGYSVSREKKESFPLTVTSAQKNPTAFYLCASSMTGGTPSANYGYTFGSGTRLTVV.